This T cell receptor beta chain stems from a study of T cell repertoires in cytomegalovirus infection. Across the study: Used in the study were CMV epitopes, some recently identified and HLA-C-restricted, others well-studied and HLA-B-restricted.

TCRdb re-derived calls from the reads in MiXCR, one entry per CDR3 protein. In the table there are approximately 1,000,000 distinct CDR3 sequences, roughly 31% of which are singletons. In its sample, this clonotype was seen a few times. Its antigen is unknown. CDR3 length: 16 residues. Trimming stripped 4 bases from V and 0 bases from J, with 13 bases between. The V gene's germline CDR1 is MDHEN and CDR2 SYDVKM. The TCR originated in a human donor in good health (CMV status not recorded). Some clones in this sample may be carry-over from other donors' samples. J is TRBJ2-1 and V is TRBV28; D perhaps matches TRBD2 (5 bases). The sample was cultured CD8+ T cells from PBMCs, taken from culture after CMV antigen stimulation. As DNA, the CDR3 is TGTGCCAGCAGTTCGTACCGACGGGGCTCCTACAATGAGCAGTTCTTC. This codes for CASSSYRRGSYNEQFF.